This T cell receptor (beta chain) was sequenced in a study of blood T cell repertoires in COVID-19. At the level of the study: There were acute and convalescent COVID-19 samples, and they came from the United States, Italy and Spain.

The authors' processing: The assay estimated nucleated cells by amplifying reference gene primers. Profiling relied on immunoSEQ multiplex PCR, and the TCRdb table lists in-frame clones only, not all of them. V, J and clone size reflect that table, while D and trimming were determined from the DNA. The sample lists approximately 500,000 clones; 85% to 90% were seen once. A Seattle source enrolled patients during active infection and followed them longitudinally. The sequenced sample consisted of peripheral blood. The clonotype originates from a woman aged 50 to 60 with COVID-19, enrolled during active disease.

The DNA for the CDR3 is TGTGCCAGCAGCTTAGCTGGGCCCCACATGAACACTGAAGCTTTCTTT. Protein sequence: CASSLAGPHMNTEAFF. The chain links TRBV7-8 to TRBJ1-1, with D unclear. V lost 0 bases to trimming and J lost 0 bases, with 11 bases between them. CDR3 length: 16 residues. Germline loops: CDR1 SGHVS, CDR2 FQNEAQ.